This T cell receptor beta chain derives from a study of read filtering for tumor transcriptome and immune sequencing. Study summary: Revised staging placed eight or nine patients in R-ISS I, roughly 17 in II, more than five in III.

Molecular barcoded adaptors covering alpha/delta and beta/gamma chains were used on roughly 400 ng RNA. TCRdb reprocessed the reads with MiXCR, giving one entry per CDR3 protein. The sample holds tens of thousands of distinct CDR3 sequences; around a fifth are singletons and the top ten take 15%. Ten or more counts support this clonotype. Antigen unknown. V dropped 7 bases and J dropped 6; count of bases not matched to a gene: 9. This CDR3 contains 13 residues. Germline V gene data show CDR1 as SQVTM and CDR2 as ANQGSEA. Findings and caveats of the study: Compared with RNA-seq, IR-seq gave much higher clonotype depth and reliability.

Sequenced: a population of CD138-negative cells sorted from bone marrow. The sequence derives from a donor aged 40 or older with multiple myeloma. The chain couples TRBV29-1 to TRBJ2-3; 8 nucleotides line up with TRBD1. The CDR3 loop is CSAGQGGLDTQYF. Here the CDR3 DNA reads TGCAGCGCCGGACAGGGAGGCTTGGATACGCAGTATTTT.